Below are 17 T cell receptor beta chains sequenced from a single sample in a study of human thymus T cells. Clones were read by immunoSEQ multiplex PCR, and TCRdb kept only the in-frame ones, dropping some. The table includes 120,000 or so clones, around 94% detected once. Resections that were taken during corrective heart surgery supplied the thymus tissue. The sequenced sample was thymus tissue. The receptors were gathered from a boy in the first two years of life with a congenital heart defect but otherwise immunologically healthy.

V is TRBV7-6 and J is TRBJ1-2; possible D gene TRBD1, 6 bases. CDR3 length: 13 amino acids. V lost 4 bases and J lost 6, with 12 bases in between. CDR1 and CDR2 (germline): SGHVS, FNYEAQ. CDR3 loop: CASSSLGADGYTF. The CDR3 DNA follows: TGTGCCAGCAGCTCACTGGGGGCCGATGGCTACACCTTC.

As DNA, the CDR3 is TGCAGCGTTGGGACAGGGGATTACACCGGGGAGCTGTTTTTT. As protein: CSVGTGDYTGELFF. The genes are TRBV29-1 and TRBJ2-2; 9 nucleotides match TRBD1. The CDR3 is 14 residues long. Trimming at V came to 4 bases and at J to 3 bases, leaving 3 bases not matched to a gene. Germline values: CDR1 SQVTM, CDR2 ANQGSEA.

The chain combines TRBV9 with TRBJ2-7; tentative D call: TRBD1 (6 bases). CDR3 length equals 16 residues. V dropped 0 bases and J dropped 5 bases, with 18 bases sitting between them. Germline-derived CDR1 and CDR2 are SGDLS and YYNGEE. CDR3 sequence reads: CASSVAMGATLNEQYF. CDR3 in DNA: TGTGCCAGCAGCGTAGCTATGGGGGCCACCCTTAACGAGCAGTACTTC.

The chain has TRBV28 and TRBJ2-1; 8 bases line up with TRBD2. Per the germline V gene, CDR1 is MDHEN and CDR2 is SYDVKM. Trimming removed 2 bases from V and 2 bases from J; junction bases left unmatched: 5. The CDR3 contains 16 residues. CDR3 sequence reads: CASSLRAGVPYNEQFF. Here the CDR3 DNA reads TGTGCCAGCAGTTTACGAGCGGGGGTCCCCTACAATGAGCAGTTCTTC.

This chain links TRBV10-1 with TRBJ2-5; 9 bases fit TRBD2. Trimming removed 4 bases from V and 1 base from J; junction bases left unmatched: 7. This CDR3 comprises 16 residues. Germline V gene data show CDR1 as WNHNN and CDR2 as SYGVQD (reference sequence). CDR3 sequence reads: CASSGSGLAPQETQYF. The CDR3 DNA reads TGCGCCAGCAGTGGATCGGGACTAGCCCCCCAAGAGACCCAGTACTTC.

This sequence joins TRBV9 and TRBJ1-2, with 7 nucleotides matching TRBD1. The trim removed 0 bases at V and 4 bases at J, leaving 3 bases unmatched. The CDR3 is 14 amino acids. Germline V gene data show CDR1 as SGDLS and CDR2 as YYNGEE. CDR3 coding DNA: TGTGCCAGCAGCGTAGGGCCAGGGGGCTATGGCTACACCTTC. Protein sequence: CASSVGPGGYGYTF.

DNA of the CDR3: TGTGCCTGGGGGCAGTCCTGGGACGACTATGGCTACACCTTC. It encodes CAWGQSWDDYGYTF. The chain employs TRBV30 and TRBJ1-2, with D possibly matching TRBD1 (5 bases). V was pared by 5 bases and J by 3 bases, with 16 bases between. The CDR3 has 14 amino acids. Per germline, CDR1 GTSNPN and CDR2 SVGIG (reference sequence).

V gene TRBV5-1 combines with J gene TRBJ2-7; D perhaps matches TRBD1 (6 bases). Trimming took 4 bases from V and 0 from J, leaving 17 bases between them. The CDR3 contains 16 residues. Germline CDR1 and CDR2: SGHRS and YFSETQ. CDR3 coding DNA: TGCGCCAGCAGCCCCTGGGTGACAGGCGTCTCCTACGAGCAGTACTTC. This sequence encodes CASSPWVTGVSYEQYF.

Comments on this clone: Germline is not matched at one junction end, which may reflect a read error. This chain connects TRBV29-1 to TRBJ2-3; the match to TRBD1 covers 8 bases. The V gene's germline CDR1 is SQVTM and CDR2 ANQGSEA. The CDR3 extends over 20 amino acids. The CDR3 here is CSVEGLGDRPRVNNTDTRYF. The CDR3 region has the DNA TGCAGCGTTGAAGGTCTTGGGGACAGGCCCCGCGTCAACAACACAGATACGCGGTATTTT.

This clone has only one observation. V and J are TRBV6-4 and TRBJ2-3, with D possibly matching TRBD1 (6 bases). Germline loops: CDR1 MRHNA, CDR2 SNTAGT. V gave up 7 bases and J gave up 8 bases, with 7 bases separating them. This CDR3 has 10 residues. CDR3 DNA: TGTGCCAGCACCAGGGGTACGCAGTATTTT. This gives the protein CASTRGTQYF.

The chain carries TRBV29-1 and TRBJ2-5; D perhaps matches TRBD2 (5 bases). In germline, CDR1 is SQVTM, CDR2 ANQGSEA. V lost 4 bases, J lost 5 bases, and 11 bases lay in between. The CDR3 totals 12 residues. The CDR3 bases are TGCAGCGTTGGGTGGCTAGCTGAGACCCAGTACTTC. Protein sequence: CSVGWLAETQYF.

The chain couples TRBV19 to TRBJ1-5; no reliable D call. From germline, CDR1 is LNHDA and CDR2 SQIVND (reference sequence). The CDR3 extends over 15 amino acids. The ends were cut back, 7 bases at V and 3 bases at J, with 16 bases in the middle. This chain's CDR3 is CASTLGSSHNQPQHF. In DNA form, the CDR3 reads TGTGCCAGTACCCTAGGGTCCTCTCACAATCAGCCCCAGCATTTT.

DNA for the CDR3: TGTGCCAGCAGCGTAACTGGCGGGGCCCCTAGGGAGACCCAGTACTTC. As protein: CASSVTGGAPRETQYF. The rearrangement uses TRBV9 and TRBJ2-5; maybe TRBD2 (6 bases). Germline CDR1 is SGDLS and CDR2 is YYNGEE. The CDR3 consists of 16 residues. V was pared by 1 base and J by 5 bases, with 18 bases between.

This rearrangement joins TRBV7-2 to TRBJ2-1; 7 bases line up with TRBD2. CDR3 length: 16 residues. V dropped 5 bases and J dropped 3; count of bases not matched to a gene: 10. Germline V CDR1 and CDR2: SGHTA, FQGNSA. CDR3 nucleotide sequence: TGTGCCAGCAGCCCCGGTGGGGGGGAGATCTACAATGAGCAGTTCTTC. Translating it yields CASSPGGGEIYNEQFF.

This chain links TRBV7-8 with TRBJ2-1, with 15 bases matching TRBD2. Germline V gives CDR1 SGHVS, CDR2 FQNEAQ. The junction had 11 bases not matched to a gene; V was cut back by 4 bases and J by 4 bases. The CDR3 totals 19 residues. For the CDR3, the DNA is TGTGCCAGCAGCTCGCGAAGGGGACTAGCGGGGGGCGTGTACAATGAGCAGTTCTTC. Translated, it gives CASSSRRGLAGGVYNEQFF.

J is TRBJ2-4 and V is TRBV5-1, with TRBD2 as a possible D gene (5 bases). CDR3 length: 14 residues. Germline-derived CDR1 and CDR2 are SGHRS and YFSETQ. V lost 6 bases and J lost 2, with 12 bases in between. The CDR3 DNA reads as TGCGCCAGCACCAGAGGAGGACCCAAAAACATTCAGTACTTC. Residues: CASTRGGPKNIQYF.

The chain is built from TRBV29-1 and TRBJ2-1, with 10 bases fitting TRBD1. V dropped 5 bases and J dropped 8; count of bases not matched to a gene: 3. CDR3 length equals 12 residues. CDR1 is SQVTM and CDR2 is ANQGSEA in the germline V gene. As DNA, the CDR3 is TGCAGCGTTCGACAGGGGGCGGATGAGCAGTTCTTC. It is translated as CSVRQGADEQFF.